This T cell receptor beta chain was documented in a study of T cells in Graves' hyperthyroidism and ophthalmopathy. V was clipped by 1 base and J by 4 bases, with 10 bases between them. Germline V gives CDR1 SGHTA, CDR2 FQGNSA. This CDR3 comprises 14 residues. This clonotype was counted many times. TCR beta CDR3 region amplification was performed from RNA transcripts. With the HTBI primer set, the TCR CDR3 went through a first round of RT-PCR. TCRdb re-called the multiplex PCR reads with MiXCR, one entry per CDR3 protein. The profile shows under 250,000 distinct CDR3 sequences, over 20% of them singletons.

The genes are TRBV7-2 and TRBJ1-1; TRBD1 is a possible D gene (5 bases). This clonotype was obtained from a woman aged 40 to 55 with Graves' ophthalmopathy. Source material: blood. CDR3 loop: CASSLEPRVTEAFF. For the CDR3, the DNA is TGTGCCAGCAGCTTAGAACCCAGGGTCACTGAAGCTTTCTTT.